Given below is one TCR beta chain in context. The data were obtained in a study of blood T cell repertoires in COVID-19. Study details: From the United States, Italy and Spain came samples of acute and convalescent COVID-19.

Per the original methods: Quantification of nucleated cells was approximated via reference gene primer amplification. Sequenced by immunoSEQ multiplex PCR; TCRdb stores in-frame clones only, minus some. D and trimming come from the DNA, and the V and J calls and clone size come from that table. The repertoire has about 250,000 clones, roughly nine tenths of them found once; the top ten carry roughly 5%. Sequencing was performed on peripheral blood. The receptor's source is a woman aged 40 to 55 who had recovered from COVID-19.

The CDR3 nucleotides read TGCGCCAGCAGCCCGGAGAAGGGGGCCGGGGAGCTGTTTTTT. Translated: CASSPEKGAGELFF. The rearrangement uses TRBV5-1 and TRBJ2-2; D is possibly TRBD1 (6 bases). In germline, CDR1 is SGHRS, CDR2 YFSETQ. The CDR3 runs 14 residues. The V and J ends lost 4 bases and 6 bases respectively, with 13 bases between them.